The text below deals with one T cell receptor (beta chain). The sample is drawn from a study of blood T cell repertoires in COVID-19. The overall study: From the United States, Italy and Spain came samples of acute and convalescent COVID-19. In each case, the material was cDNA or gDNA derived from T cells, B-cell-depleted T cells, or PBMCs.

Germline-derived CDR1 and CDR2 are SGHDT and YYEEEE. This CDR3 is 13 amino acids long. Trimming at V came to 2 bases and at J to 7 bases, leaving 4 bases not matched to a gene. As processed by the authors: Amplification of reference gene primers was used by the study to estimate nucleated cell counts. Generated by immunoSEQ multiplex PCR, the TCRdb table keeps only in-frame clones and is missing some. The DNA was the basis for D and trimming; V, J and clone size are from that table. The sample has roughly 100,000 clones; roughly 85% are singletons. The clonotype originates from a human donor in a cohort sampled during active COVID-19. The chain uses TRBV5-6 and TRBJ1-2; 8 bases are shared with TRBD1. Material for sequencing was peripheral blood. This chain's CDR3 is CASSLTQGAGYTF. The CDR3 DNA is TGTGCCAGCAGCTTAACCCAGGGGGCTGGCTACACCTTC.